The T cell receptor (beta chain) described here comes from a study of blood T cell repertoires in COVID-19. Looking at the study overall: From T cells, B-cell-depleted T cells, or PBMCs came the material, which was cDNA or gDNA.

Across 24 US areas, participants ranged in age from roughly 18 to 95 years. In assigning cohorts, the study relied on participant-reported clinical history. In Cohort 3, a recovered donor had either two negative PCRs, clearance, or symptom resolution. The data were produced by immunoSEQ multiplex PCR, yet TCRdb's version contains in-frame clones alone and is incomplete. Of some 300,000 clones listed, under 90% are singletons. V lost 4 bases and J 0 bases, leaving 13 bases between the germline ends. This CDR3 comprises 15 residues. Germline CDR1 reads SGHRS; CDR2 reads YFSETQ. The V gene is TRBV5-1, the J gene TRBJ1-2; D is perhaps TRBD1 (6 bases). Sequencing was performed on PBMCs or T cells enriched from blood (not recorded which). This sequence was found in a woman aged 40 to 49 who had recovered from COVID-19. CDR3 residues: CASSDQTGANYGYTF. DNA of the CDR3: TGCGCCAGCAGCGATCAGACAGGAGCTAACTATGGCTACACCTTC.